The 2 T cell receptor beta chains in this list originate from one sample, sequenced in a study of blood T cell repertoires in COVID-19. Profiled with immunoSEQ multiplex PCR; TCRdb holds only in-frame clones, not every one. The data hold 200,000 to 250,000 clones, with about four fifths observed a single time. Sample: PBMCs or T cells enriched from blood (not recorded which). These receptor sequences come from a man aged 60 to 75 who had recovered from COVID-19.

Written as DNA, the CDR3 is TGTGCCAGTAGTATTGATTGGACAGGGGCAACTAATGAAAAACTGTTTTTT. It yields the protein CASSIDWTGATNEKLFF. The chain employs TRBV19 and TRBJ1-4; 9 nucleotides match TRBD1. Germline CDR1 and CDR2: LNHDA and SQIVND (reference sequence). With V trimmed by 3 bases and J by 0 bases, 5 bases remained unmatched. The CDR3 is 17 residues long.

This sequence joins TRBV4-3 and TRBJ2-1; D gene ambiguous. CDR3 size: 16 residues. With 4 bases removed from V and 5 bases from J, the gap between germline ends came to 18 bases. CDR1 and CDR2 from the germline V gene are LGHNA and YSLEER. CDR3 DNA: TGCGCCAGCAGCCCCTCCAGACTGGGTTGGAACAATGAGCAGTTCTTC. It specifies CASSPSRLGWNNEQFF.